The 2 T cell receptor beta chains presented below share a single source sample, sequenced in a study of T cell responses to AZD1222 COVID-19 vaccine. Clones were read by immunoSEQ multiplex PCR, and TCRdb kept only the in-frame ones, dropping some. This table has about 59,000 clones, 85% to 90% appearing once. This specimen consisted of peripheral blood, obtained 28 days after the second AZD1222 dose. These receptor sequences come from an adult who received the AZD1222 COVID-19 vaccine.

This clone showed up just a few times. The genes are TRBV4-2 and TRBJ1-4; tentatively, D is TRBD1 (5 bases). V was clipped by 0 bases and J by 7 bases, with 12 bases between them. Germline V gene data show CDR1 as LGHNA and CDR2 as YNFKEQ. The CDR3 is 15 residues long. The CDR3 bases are TGTGCCAGCAGCCAAGATTGGCAGGGTGGTGAAAAACTGTTTTTT. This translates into CASSQDWQGGEKLFF.

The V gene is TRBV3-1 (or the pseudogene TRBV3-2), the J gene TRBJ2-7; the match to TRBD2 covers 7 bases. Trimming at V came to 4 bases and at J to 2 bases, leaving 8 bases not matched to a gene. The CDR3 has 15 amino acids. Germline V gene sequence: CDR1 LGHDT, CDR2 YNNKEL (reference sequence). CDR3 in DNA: TGTGCCAGCAGCCGCGGGGGAGGGAACGCCTACGAGCAGTACTTC. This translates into CASSRGGGNAYEQYF.